This T cell receptor beta chain was identified in a study of blood T cell repertoires in COVID-19. The wider study: The United States, Italy and Spain supplied acute and convalescent COVID-19 samples. Sources were T cells, B-cell-depleted T cells, or PBMCs; the material itself was cDNA or gDNA.

Original data processing: Reference gene primer amplification in the assay estimated nucleated cell counts. Profiled with immunoSEQ multiplex PCR; TCRdb holds only in-frame clones, not every one. V and J calls and clone size follow that table, whereas D and trimming were derived from the DNA. The sample lists around 30,000 clones, roughly 83% occurring once. Germline V CDR1 and CDR2: LNHDA, SQIVND (reference sequence). V was cut by 7 bases and J by 2 bases, with 14 bases left in between. The CDR3 runs 14 residues. Sequencing was performed on peripheral blood. The chain has TRBV19 and TRBJ1-1, with D possibly TRBD1 on 5 matching bases. This TCR was recovered from a human donor in a cohort sampled during active COVID-19. CDR3 sequence: CASKQGLINTEAFF. The DNA of the CDR3 is TGTGCCAGTAAGCAGGGACTGATCAACACTGAAGCTTTCTTT.